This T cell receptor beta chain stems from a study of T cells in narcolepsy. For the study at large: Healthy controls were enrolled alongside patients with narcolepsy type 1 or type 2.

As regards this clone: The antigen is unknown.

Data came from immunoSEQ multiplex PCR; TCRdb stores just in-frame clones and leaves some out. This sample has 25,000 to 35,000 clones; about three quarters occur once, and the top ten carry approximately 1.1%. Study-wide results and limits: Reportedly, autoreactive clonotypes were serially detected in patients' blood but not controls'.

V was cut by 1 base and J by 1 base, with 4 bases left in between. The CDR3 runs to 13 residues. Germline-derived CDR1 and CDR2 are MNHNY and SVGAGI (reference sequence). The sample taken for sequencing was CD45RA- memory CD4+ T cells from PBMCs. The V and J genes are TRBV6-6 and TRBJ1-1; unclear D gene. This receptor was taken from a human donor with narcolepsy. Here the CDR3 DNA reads TGTGCCAGCAGTTACTACTCGAACACTGAAGCTTTCTTT. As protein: CASSYYSNTEAFF.